This paragraph reports one T cell receptor beta chain. The germline CDR1 and CDR2 sequences are SNHLY and FYNNEI. V lost 8 bases and J 4 bases, leaving 14 bases between the germline ends. This CDR3 region has 13 residues. The TCRbeta library was prepared with unique molecular identifiers. In TCRdb, the PCR reads were re-called with MiXCR into one record per CDR3 protein. The data show about 400,000 distinct CDR3 sequences, about 16% seen once. This specimen belongs to a study of T-cell reconstitution after alpha-beta-depleted transplantation in children. Sequencing was performed on PBMCs, mostly from graft donor cells, taken 360 days after TCRalphabeta/CD19-depleted stem cell transplant. This sequence originates from a boy under two years old who had a stem cell transplant for Wiskott-Aldrich syndrome, so the T cells may come from the graft donor. This chain connects TRBV2 to TRBJ1-2; tentatively, D is TRBD1 (6 bases). The CDR3 nucleotides read TGTGCCAGCGGTGGGGGAGGGGGCTATGGCTACACCTTC. Amino acids: CASGGGGGYGYTF.